What follows are 9 T cell receptor beta chains derived from one specimen sequenced in a study of technical replicates of blood from a few donors. Produced via immunoSEQ multiplex PCR; TCRdb's table is partial and in-frame only. The table has 65,000 to 95,000 clones, 90% to 95% seen once. What was sequenced was T cells isolated from PBMCs. These receptors all come from a human donor in good health.

The chain employs TRBV28 and TRBJ2-7, with 10 bases aligning to TRBD1. J gave up 1 base and V 7 bases, and 10 bases lay outside the gene matches. Germline loops: CDR1 MDHEN, CDR2 SYDVKM. The CDR3 is made up of 16 amino acids. The CDR3 DNA reads TGTGCCAGCAATAATCCGGGACAGGGGTTTTCCTACGAGCAGTACTTC. This encodes CASNNPGQGFSYEQYF.

The J gene is TRBJ2-7, the V gene TRBV5-1; TRBD1 aligns across 8 bases. CDR1 SGHRS and CDR2 YFSETQ come from the germline V gene. The CDR3 spans 12 residues. Trimming at V came to 7 bases and at J to 5 bases, leaving 5 bases not matched to a gene. The CDR3 spells CASGQGYHEQYF. DNA of the CDR3: TGCGCCAGCGGACAGGGTTACCACGAGCAGTACTTC.

The J gene is TRBJ1-5, the V gene TRBV10-3; D not certain. The germline gives CDR1 ENHRY, CDR2 SYGVKD. The ends were cut back, 0 bases at V and 5 bases at J, with 11 bases in the middle. CDR3 length equals 15 residues. The CDR3 nucleotides are TGTGCCATCAGTGAGTCCGTCCTGGCTGATCAGCCCCAGCATTTT. Its translation: CAISESVLADQPQHF.

The chain has TRBV25-1 and TRBJ1-4; D call uncertain. The length of the CDR3 is 16 residues. CDR1 and CDR2 (germline): MGHDK, SYGVNS. V lost 0 bases and J 0 bases, leaving 8 bases between the germline ends. Here the CDR3 reads CASSEYLPATNEKLFF. DNA of the CDR3: TGTGCCAGCAGTGAATATTTACCGGCAACTAATGAAAAACTGTTTTTT.

This clone was seen a single time. The chain couples TRBV4-2 to TRBJ2-3; D is uncertain. Between the trimmed V and J ends, which lost 1 base and 2 bases, there was a span of 4 bases. CDR3 length: 13 residues. Looked up from germline, CDR1 is LGHNA and CDR2 is YNFKEQ. CDR3 in DNA: TGTGCCAGCAGCCAAGCAGTCACAGATACGCAGTATTTT. Translation: CASSQAVTDTQYF.

The rearrangement uses TRBV5-1 and TRBJ2-3; the match to TRBD2 covers 9 bases. Germline CDR1 SGHRS, CDR2 YFSETQ. The length of the CDR3 is 20 residues. The V segment lost 3 bases and the J segment 0 bases; nucleotides outside the gene matches: 17. CDR3 nucleotide sequence: TGCGCCAGCAGCTCCGTTTATGTGGGCGGGGGGGCCTATAGCACAGATACGCAGTATTTT. Its protein product is CASSSVYVGGGAYSTDTQYF.

The genes are TRBV5-4 and TRBJ2-5; TRBD2 matches at 12 bases. This CDR3 has 16 amino acids. Germline CDR1 is SGHNT and CDR2 is YYREEE (reference sequence). With V trimmed by 0 bases and J by 5 bases, 5 bases remained unmatched. CDR3 protein: CASSLGLAGEKETQYF. As DNA, the CDR3 is TGTGCCAGCAGCTTGGGACTAGCGGGAGAAAAGGAGACCCAGTACTTC.

A single count supports this clone. The chain links TRBV4-1 to TRBJ1-2, with D maybe TRBD1 (6 bases). The CDR3 loop spans 15 amino acids. Per the germline V gene, CDR1 is MGHRA and CDR2 is YSYEKL. The ends were cut back, 4 bases at V and 4 bases at J, with 16 bases in the middle. The CDR3, as DNA: TGCGCCAGCAGCCGCCTTGGGGGCGGGGGCTATGGCTACACCTTC. Translating gives CASSRLGGGGYGYTF.

V gene TRBV7-9 combines with J gene TRBJ1-1; D remains ambiguous. This CDR3 contains 15 residues. The V end was cut by 3 bases, the J end by 4 bases, with 15 bases between. Germline values: CDR1 SEHNR, CDR2 FQNEAQ (reference sequence). The CDR3 sequence is CASSFAPGEGTEAFF. The DNA of the CDR3 is TGTGCCAGCAGCTTTGCCCCTGGGGAGGGCACTGAAGCTTTCTTT.